This is a list of T cell receptor beta chains from one sample in a study of cytomegalovirus exposure and HLA in healthy donors. Sequencing was performed with immunoSEQ multiplex PCR; in TCRdb, only in-frame clones are kept and a portion is missing. Counted here are approximately 130,000 clones, around 80% occurring once; the ten biggest clones make up about 3.4%. The specimen was PBMCs. The receptors were gathered from a man younger than 45 in good health and CMV-seronegative. The CDR3 runs from the conserved cysteine through the conserved F or W. Each record gives: CDR3 DNA, CDR3 protein, V gene, clone size, J gene, D gene. A D gene is named only where the DNA matches it firmly. The size field is filled for only some rows; it gives once, few, many or a size class.

TGTGCCAGCAGCTTTCAGGGGCAGGGGGCGTACGAGCAGTACTTC | CASSFQGQGAYEQYF | TRBV7-9 | . | TRBJ2-7 | TRBD1
TGTGCCAGTAGTAAAGAACAGGGTCGGTACTATGGCTACACCTTC | CASSKEQGRYYGYTF | TRBV19 | . | TRBJ1-2 | .
TGTGCCAGCAGCTTAACGGGGGGTGGGACTGAAGCTTTCTTT | CASSLTGGGTEAFF | TRBV7-3 | . | TRBJ1-1 | .
TGTGCCAGCAGCGTCCCGACTAGCGGGGGGGAAACCGGGGAGCTGTTTTTT | CASSVPTSGGETGELFF | TRBV9 | . | TRBJ2-2 | TRBD2
TGTGCCAGCAGCTTCAGGAGGGAAGACGGGACCCAGTACTTC | CASSFRREDGTQYF | TRBV7-6 | . | TRBJ2-5 | .
TGTGCCAGCAGTTTCGTAGACAGACTCACCGGGGAGCTGTTTTTT | CASSFVDRLTGELFF | TRBV28 | . | TRBJ2-2 | .
TGCGCCAGCAGCGAAAACGTAGGACAGAGAGACACCGGGGAGCTGTTTTTT | CASSENVGQRDTGELFF | TRBV5-1 | . | TRBJ2-2 | .
TGTGCCAGCTCACAGACGTCTTTTGTGAGAGGGATCAATGAGCAGTTCTTC | CASSQTSFVRGINEQFF | TRBV18 | once | TRBJ2-1 | .
TGTGCCAGCAGCTCTTTGGCCGGGGTTGACACTGAAGCTTTCTTT | CASSSLAGVDTEAFF | TRBV13 | once | TRBJ1-1 | .
TGTGCCATCAGTGAAGGGGGCATCACCGGGGAGCTGTTTTTT | CAISEGGITGELFF | TRBV10-3 | . | TRBJ2-2 | TRBD1
TGTGCTAGTGCCGGGGGGGTAGCGGGGATTAACACCGGGGAGCTGTTTTTT | CASAGGVAGINTGELFF | TRBV12-5 | . | TRBJ2-2 | TRBD2
TGCGCCAGCAGCTTGGGAGGCATATTGAACACTGAAGCTTTCTTT | CASSLGGILNTEAFF | TRBV5-1 | few | TRBJ1-1 | .
TGTGCCAGTAGTAAATTACTCCTACCGGGCTATGGCTACACCTTC | CASSKLLLPGYGYTF | TRBV19 | . | TRBJ1-2 | .
TGTGCCAGCAGCTTCATCCCGAGTGGAGCACGAGGTACTGAAGCTTTCTTT | CASSFIPSGARGTEAFF | TRBV5-6 | once | TRBJ1-1 | .
TGTGCCAGCAGCAACACGTGGACAGGGGGTGAGGAGGATACGCAGTATTTT | CASSNTWTGGEEDTQYF | TRBV11-3 | . | TRBJ2-3 | TRBD1
TGCGCCAGCAGCCAAGAGGTGAGGTACGAGCAGTACTTC | CASSQEVRYEQYF | TRBV4-3 | . | TRBJ2-7 | .
TGCGCCAGCAGCCAAGATTGGAGCGGGGATAATCAGCCCCAGCATTTT | CASSQDWSGDNQPQHF | TRBV4-3 | . | TRBJ1-5 | .
TGTGCCAGTACCCCGGACGGGAGCTATGAGCAGTTCTTC | CASTPDGSYEQFF | TRBV19 | once | TRBJ2-1 | .
TGTGCCAGCAGTCCTCGACAGGGGGGACCCTACGAGCAGTACTTC | CASSPRQGGPYEQYF | TRBV11-2 | . | TRBJ2-7 | TRBD1
TGCGCCAGCAGCTTGATCAGGGGAATGGGCAATGAGCAGTTCTTC | CASSLIRGMGNEQFF | TRBV5-1 | . | TRBJ2-1 | .
TGTGCCAGCAGTTACTCGAACAAGTACCAAGAGACCCAGTACTTC | CASSYSNKYQETQYF | TRBV6-5 | . | TRBJ2-5 | .
TGTGCCAGCAGTTTCCCCGCCAGGGGCACTGAAGCTTTCTTT | CASSFPARGTEAFF | TRBV28 | . | TRBJ1-1 | .